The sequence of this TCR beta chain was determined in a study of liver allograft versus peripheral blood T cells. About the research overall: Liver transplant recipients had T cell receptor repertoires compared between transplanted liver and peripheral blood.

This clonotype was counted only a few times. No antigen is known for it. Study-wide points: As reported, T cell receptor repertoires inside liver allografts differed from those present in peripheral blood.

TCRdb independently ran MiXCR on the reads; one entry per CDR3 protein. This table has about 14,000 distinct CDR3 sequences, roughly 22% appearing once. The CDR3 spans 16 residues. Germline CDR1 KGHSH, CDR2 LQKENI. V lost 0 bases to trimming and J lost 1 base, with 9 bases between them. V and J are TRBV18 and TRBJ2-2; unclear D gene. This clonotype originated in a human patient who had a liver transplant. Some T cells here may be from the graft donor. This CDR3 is CASSPPISRNTGELFF. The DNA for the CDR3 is TGTGCCAGCTCACCACCGATCAGTAGGAACACCGGGGAGCTGTTTTTT.